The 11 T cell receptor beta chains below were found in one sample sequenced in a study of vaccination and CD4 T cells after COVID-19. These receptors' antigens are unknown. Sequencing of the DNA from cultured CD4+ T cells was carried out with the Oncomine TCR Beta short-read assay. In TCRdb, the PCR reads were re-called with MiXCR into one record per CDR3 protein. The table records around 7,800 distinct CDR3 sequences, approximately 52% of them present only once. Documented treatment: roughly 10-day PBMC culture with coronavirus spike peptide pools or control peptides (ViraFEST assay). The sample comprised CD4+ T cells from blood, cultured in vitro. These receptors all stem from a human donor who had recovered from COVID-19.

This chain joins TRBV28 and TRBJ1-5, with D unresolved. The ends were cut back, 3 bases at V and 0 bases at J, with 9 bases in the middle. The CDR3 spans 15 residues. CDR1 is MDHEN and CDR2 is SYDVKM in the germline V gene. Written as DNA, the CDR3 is TGTGCCAGCAGTTTTCCGTCGGGTAGCAATCAGCCCCAGCATTTT. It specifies CASSFPSGSNQPQHF.

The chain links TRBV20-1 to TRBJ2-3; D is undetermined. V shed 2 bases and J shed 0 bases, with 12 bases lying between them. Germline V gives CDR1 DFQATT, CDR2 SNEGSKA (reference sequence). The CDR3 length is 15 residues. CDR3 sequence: CSARRPRASTDTQYF. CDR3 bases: TGCAGTGCTAGAAGACCTCGAGCTAGCACAGATACGCAGTATTTT.

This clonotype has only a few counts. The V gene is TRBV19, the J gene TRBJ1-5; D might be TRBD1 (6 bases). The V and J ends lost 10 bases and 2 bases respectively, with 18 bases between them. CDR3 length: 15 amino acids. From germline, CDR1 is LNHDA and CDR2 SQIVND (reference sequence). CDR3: CATAPRGDGNQPQHF. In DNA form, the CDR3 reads TGTGCCACCGCCCCCAGGGGCGATGGCAATCAGCCCCAGCATTTT.

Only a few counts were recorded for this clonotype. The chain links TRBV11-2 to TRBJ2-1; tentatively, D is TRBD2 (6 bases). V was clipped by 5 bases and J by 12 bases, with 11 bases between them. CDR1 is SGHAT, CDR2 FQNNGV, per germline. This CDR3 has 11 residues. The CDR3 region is CASSHDGGQFF. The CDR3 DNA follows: TGTGCCAGCAGCCACGACGGGGGGCAGTTCTTC.

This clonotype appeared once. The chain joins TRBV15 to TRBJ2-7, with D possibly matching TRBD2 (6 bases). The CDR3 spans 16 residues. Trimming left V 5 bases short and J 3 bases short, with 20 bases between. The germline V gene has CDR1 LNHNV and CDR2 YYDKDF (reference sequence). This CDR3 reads CATSSLLGGADYEQYF. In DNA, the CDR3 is TGTGCCACCAGCTCCCTTCTTGGCGGGGCTGACTACGAGCAGTACTTC.

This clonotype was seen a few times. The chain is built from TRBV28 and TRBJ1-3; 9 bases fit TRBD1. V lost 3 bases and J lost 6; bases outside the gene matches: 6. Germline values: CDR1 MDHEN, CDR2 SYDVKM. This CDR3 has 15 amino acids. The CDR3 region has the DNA TGTGCCAGCAGTTTTGAACGGACAGGGGCAAACACCATATATTTT. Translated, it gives CASSFERTGANTIYF.

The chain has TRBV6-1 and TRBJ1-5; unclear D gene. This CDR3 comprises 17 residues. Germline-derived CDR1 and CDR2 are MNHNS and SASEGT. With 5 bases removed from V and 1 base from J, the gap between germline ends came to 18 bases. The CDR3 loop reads CASSPNPTGVSNQPQHF. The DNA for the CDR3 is TGTGCCAGCAGTCCAAACCCAACTGGGGTAAGCAATCAGCCCCAGCATTTT.

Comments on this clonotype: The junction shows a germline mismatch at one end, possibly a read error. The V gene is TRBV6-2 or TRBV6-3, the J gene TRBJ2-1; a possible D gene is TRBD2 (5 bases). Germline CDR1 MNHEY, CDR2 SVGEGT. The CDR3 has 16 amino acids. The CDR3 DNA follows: TGTGCCAGCAGTTCTCGAGGGCAGAGCTCCTACGATGAGCAGTTCTTC. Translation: CASSSRGQSSYDEQFF.

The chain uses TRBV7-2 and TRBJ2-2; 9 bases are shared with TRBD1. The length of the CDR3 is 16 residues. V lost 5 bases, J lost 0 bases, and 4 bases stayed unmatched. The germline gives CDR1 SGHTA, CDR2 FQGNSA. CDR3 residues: CASSPGQGSNTGELFF. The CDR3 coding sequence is TGTGCCAGCAGCCCCGGACAGGGGTCGAACACCGGGGAGCTGTTTTTT.

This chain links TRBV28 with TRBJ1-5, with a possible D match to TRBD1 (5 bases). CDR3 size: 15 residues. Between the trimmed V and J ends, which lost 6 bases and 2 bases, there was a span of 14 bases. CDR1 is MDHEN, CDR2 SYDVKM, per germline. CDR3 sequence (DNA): TGTGCCAGCAGCTACCCGGGGCCTGGCAATCAGCCCCAGCATTTT. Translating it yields CASSYPGPGNQPQHF.

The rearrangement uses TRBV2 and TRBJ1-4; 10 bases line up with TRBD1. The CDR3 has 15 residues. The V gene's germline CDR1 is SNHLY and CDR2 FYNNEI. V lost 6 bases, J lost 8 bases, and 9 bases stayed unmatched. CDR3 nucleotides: TGTGCCAGCAGGCTCGACAGGGGGCCGGCGGAAAAACTGTTTTTT. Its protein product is CASRLDRGPAEKLFF.